This passage covers 8 T cell receptor beta chains from one sample sequenced in a study of blood T cell repertoires in COVID-19. Measured with immunoSEQ multiplex PCR; TCRdb has only the in-frame clones, and not every one. The table has over 95,000 clones, about 89% seen once. Sequenced: peripheral blood. Receptors were obtained from a human donor with acute or convalescent COVID-19. The donor label of this sample is uncertain.

The chain uses TRBV5-1 and TRBJ1-6; 7 bases align to TRBD1. J lost 10 bases, V lost 0 bases, and 10 bases had no gene match. The CDR3 is made up of 16 amino acids. Germline lookup yields CDR1 SGHRS and CDR2 YFSETQ. CDR3 sequence: CASSLAQGRGDSPLHF. The CDR3 DNA follows: TGCGCCAGCAGCTTGGCCCAGGGCAGGGGGGACTCACCCCTCCACTTT.

For the CDR3, the DNA is TGTGCCAGCAGCTTAGCGCGAGGCAATGAGCAGTTCTTC. Its translation: CASSLARGNEQFF. This chain connects TRBV11-2 to TRBJ2-1; D is uncertain. Germline CDR1 and CDR2: SGHAT and FQNNGV. The CDR3 sequence is 13 residues long. Trimming shortened V by 1 base and J by 6 bases, and 7 bases separated the two germline ends.

J is TRBJ1-5 and V is TRBV19; TRBD1 might be the D (6 bases). The CDR3 sequence is 17 residues long. With 0 bases removed from V and 0 bases from J, the gap between germline ends came to 12 bases. Looked up from germline, CDR1 is LNHDA and CDR2 is SQIVND (reference sequence). CDR3 bases: TGTGCCAGTAGTATAGATCGTACAGGGTATAGCAATCAGCCCCAGCATTTT. Translating gives CASSIDRTGYSNQPQHF.

This rearrangement joins TRBV2 to TRBJ1-2, with D possibly being TRBD1 (5 bases). From germline, CDR1 is SNHLY and CDR2 FYNNEI. The V gene lost 7 bases and the J gene lost 4 bases, with 16 bases spanning the gap. The CDR3 is 14 amino acids. CDR3 nucleotides: TGTGCCAGCAATCCGACAGCTGCCACCTATGGCTACACCTTC. Translated, it gives CASNPTAATYGYTF. The variable domain in full, with the rest retrieved from reference TRBV2 and TRBJ1-2, is EPEVTQTPSHQVTQMGQEVILRCVPISNHLYFYWYRQILGQKVEFLVSFYNNEISEKSEIFDDQFSVERPDGSNFTLKIRSTKLEDSAMYFCASNPTAATYGYTFGSGTRLTVV.

This clone was detected only once. V and J are TRBV7-8 and TRBJ2-7; TRBD2 aligns across 10 bases. The CDR3 loop spans 16 amino acids. Germline values: CDR1 SGHVS, CDR2 FQNEAQ. Losses at the gene ends were 7 bases for V and 0 bases for J; bases not matched to a gene: 9. CDR3 nucleotide sequence: TGTGCCAGCACCCGAGGTGGACTAGCGGCCTCCTACGAGCAGTACTTC. As protein: CASTRGGLAASYEQYF.

The chain carries TRBV7-6 and TRBJ2-5, with D hard to call. The germline gives CDR1 SGHVS, CDR2 FNYEAQ. This CDR3 is built from 15 residues. V lost 5 bases and J 5 bases, leaving 18 bases between the germline ends. CDR3: CASSKTVGLWETQYF. In nucleotides, the CDR3 is TGTGCCAGCAGCAAAACAGTCGGCCTATGGGAGACCCAGTACTTC.

The chain combines TRBV10-3 with TRBJ2-3; possibly TRBD2 for D (6 bases). This CDR3 is built from 11 residues. CDR1 and CDR2 from the germline V gene are ENHRY and SYGVKD. The V gene lost 10 bases and the J gene lost 3 bases, with 8 bases spanning the gap. The CDR3 DNA follows: TGTGCCAGCGGAGGGACAGATACGCAGTATTTT. It codes for CASGGTDTQYF.

The chain employs TRBV4-1 and TRBJ1-2; 9 nucleotides match TRBD1. Germline V gene sequence: CDR1 MGHRA, CDR2 YSYEKL. The CDR3 runs to 14 residues. V lost 4 bases, J lost 3 bases, and 3 bases stayed unmatched. DNA for the CDR3: TGCGCCAGCAGCCCCGGGGACAGGGACTATGGCTACACCTTC. Its protein product is CASSPGDRDYGYTF.